This TCR beta chain was documented in a study of cytomegalovirus exposure and HLA in healthy donors. A remark on this clone: Its specificity is not known.

General study results and limits: An ancestry cluster, one associated with Asian ancestry, reportedly showed fewer N-insertions than the approximately 670-donor mean in a later analysis. DRB1 had the most TCR associations and HLA-C the fewest, a later analysis found, with rates varying by HLA locus. Previous analysis showed most TCR beta V segments were productive about 90% or about 30% of the time.

Researchers ran the PCR with 60 Vbeta and 13 Jbeta primers. The table came from immunoSEQ multiplex PCR; TCRdb's copy has only in-frame clones and leaves some out. The sample data list more than 45,000 clones. Healthy bone marrow donors formed the donor group. This sequence was found in a woman in her thirties in good health and CMV-seropositive. The sequenced sample consisted of PBMCs.

The CDR3 is CASSRDRSNQPQHF. The CDR3 nucleotides are TGTGCCAGCAGCCGTGACAGAAGCAATCAGCCCCAGCATTTT. V usage is TRBV7-9 and J usage is TRBJ1-5; D is possibly TRBD1 (5 bases). Germline CDR1 reads SEHNR; CDR2 reads FQNEAQ (reference sequence). This CDR3 is built from 14 residues. Trimming left V 5 bases short and J 1 base short, with 9 bases between.